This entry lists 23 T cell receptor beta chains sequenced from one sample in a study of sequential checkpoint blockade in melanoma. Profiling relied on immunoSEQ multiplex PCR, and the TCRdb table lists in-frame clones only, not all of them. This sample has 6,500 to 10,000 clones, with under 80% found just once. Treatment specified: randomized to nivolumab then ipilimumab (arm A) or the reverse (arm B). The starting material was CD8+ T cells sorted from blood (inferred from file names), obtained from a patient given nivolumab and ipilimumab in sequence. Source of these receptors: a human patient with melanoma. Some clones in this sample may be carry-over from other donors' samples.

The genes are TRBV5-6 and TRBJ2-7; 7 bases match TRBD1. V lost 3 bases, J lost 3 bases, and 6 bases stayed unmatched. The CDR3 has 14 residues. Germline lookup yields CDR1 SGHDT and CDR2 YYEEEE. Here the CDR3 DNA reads TGTGCCAGCAGCTACGGGACAGCGAACTACGAGCAGTACTTC. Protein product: CASSYGTANYEQYF.

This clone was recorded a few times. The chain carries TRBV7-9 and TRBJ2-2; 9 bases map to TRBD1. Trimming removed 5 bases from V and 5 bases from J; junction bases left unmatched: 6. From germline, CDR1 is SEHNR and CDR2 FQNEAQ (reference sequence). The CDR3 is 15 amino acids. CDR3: CASSGDRGLTGELFF. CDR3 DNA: TGTGCCAGCAGCGGCGACAGGGGGTTGACCGGGGAGCTGTTTTTT.

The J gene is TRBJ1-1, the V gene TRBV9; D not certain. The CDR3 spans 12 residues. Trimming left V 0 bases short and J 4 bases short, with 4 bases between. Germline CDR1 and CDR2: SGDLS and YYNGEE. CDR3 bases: TGTGCCAGCAGCGTAGGAGTCACTGAAGCTTTCTTT. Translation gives CASSVGVTEAFF.

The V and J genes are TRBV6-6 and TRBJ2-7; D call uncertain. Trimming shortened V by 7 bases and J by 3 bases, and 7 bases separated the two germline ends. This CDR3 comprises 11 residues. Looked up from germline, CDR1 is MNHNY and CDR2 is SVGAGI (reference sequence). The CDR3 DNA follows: TGTGCCAGCACCTCAGACTACGAGCAGTACTTC. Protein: CASTSDYEQYF.

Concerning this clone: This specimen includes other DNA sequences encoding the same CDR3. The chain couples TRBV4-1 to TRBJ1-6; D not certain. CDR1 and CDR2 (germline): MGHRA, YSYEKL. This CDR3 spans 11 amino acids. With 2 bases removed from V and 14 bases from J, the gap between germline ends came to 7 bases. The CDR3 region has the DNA TGCGCCAGCAGCCAAAGTACATCCCTCCACTTT. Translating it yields CASSQSTSLHF.

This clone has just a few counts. The CDR3 bases are TGTGCCAGCAGCCCCCGGGGGGGCTATGGCTACACCTTC. Its translation: CASSPRGGYGYTF. This chain connects TRBV5-6 to TRBJ1-2, with a tentative D call TRBD1 (5 bases). Germline CDR1 reads SGHDT; CDR2 reads YYEEEE. Trimming left V 4 bases short and J 4 bases short, with 11 bases between. This CDR3 spans 13 amino acids.

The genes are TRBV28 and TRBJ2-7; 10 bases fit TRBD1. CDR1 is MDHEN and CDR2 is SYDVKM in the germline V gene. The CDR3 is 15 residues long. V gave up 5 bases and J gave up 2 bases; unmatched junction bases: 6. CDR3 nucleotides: TGTGCCAGCAGTCCCCCCGGGACAGGGGCCTACGAGCAGTACTTC. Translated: CASSPPGTGAYEQYF. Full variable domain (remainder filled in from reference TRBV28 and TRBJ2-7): DVKVTQSSRYLVKRTGEKVFLECVQDMDHENMFWYRQDPGLGLRLIYFSYDVKMKEKGDIPEGYSVSREKKERFSLILESASTNQTSMYLCASSPPGTGAYEQYFGPGTRLTVT.

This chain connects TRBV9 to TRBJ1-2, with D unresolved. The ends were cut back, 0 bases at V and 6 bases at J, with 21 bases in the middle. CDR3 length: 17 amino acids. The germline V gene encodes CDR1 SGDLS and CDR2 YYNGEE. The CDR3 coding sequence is TGTGCCAGCAGCGTAGCTACTGATCTTTCCTTGGCGGATGGCTACACCTTC. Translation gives CASSVATDLSLADGYTF.

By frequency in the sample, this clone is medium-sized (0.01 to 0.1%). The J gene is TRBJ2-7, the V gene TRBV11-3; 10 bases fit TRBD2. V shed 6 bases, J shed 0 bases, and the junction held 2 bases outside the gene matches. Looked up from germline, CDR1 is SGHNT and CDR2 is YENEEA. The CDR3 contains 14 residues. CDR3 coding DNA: TGTGCCAGCAGGAAGCGGGGGGGCTCCTACGAGCAGTACTTC. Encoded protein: CASRKRGGSYEQYF.

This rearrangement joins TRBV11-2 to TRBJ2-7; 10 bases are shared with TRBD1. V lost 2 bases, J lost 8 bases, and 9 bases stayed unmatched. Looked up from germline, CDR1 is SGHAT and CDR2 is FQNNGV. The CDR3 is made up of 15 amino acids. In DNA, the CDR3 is TGTGCCAGCAGCTTAAGTCCGGGACAGGGGCGGCAGCAGTACTTC. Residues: CASSLSPGQGRQQYF.

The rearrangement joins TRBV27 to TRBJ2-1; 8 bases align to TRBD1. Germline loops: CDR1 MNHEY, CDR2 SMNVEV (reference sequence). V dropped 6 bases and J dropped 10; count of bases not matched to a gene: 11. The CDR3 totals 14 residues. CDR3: CASRHPSGGIEQFF. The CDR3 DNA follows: TGTGCCAGCAGACACCCTTCAGGGGGCATAGAGCAGTTCTTC.

As DNA, the CDR3 is TGTGCCAGCAGCTTCCTCGACAGGGGGGGTTTCTCTGGGGCCAACGTCCTGACTTTC. Translated, it gives CASSFLDRGGFSGANVLTF. V is TRBV9 and J is TRBJ2-6; 9 nucleotides match TRBD1. V trimming: 4 bases; J trimming: 0 bases; junction bases outside the gene matches: 11. From germline, CDR1 is SGDLS and CDR2 YYNGEE. The CDR3 loop spans 19 amino acids.

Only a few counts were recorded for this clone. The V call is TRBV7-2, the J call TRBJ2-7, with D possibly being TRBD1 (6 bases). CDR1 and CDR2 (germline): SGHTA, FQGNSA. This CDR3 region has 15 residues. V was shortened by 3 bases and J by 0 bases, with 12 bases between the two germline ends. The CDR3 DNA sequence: TGTGCCAGCAGCTTTGGCAGGGGCGACTCCTACGAGCAGTACTTC. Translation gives CASSFGRGDSYEQYF.

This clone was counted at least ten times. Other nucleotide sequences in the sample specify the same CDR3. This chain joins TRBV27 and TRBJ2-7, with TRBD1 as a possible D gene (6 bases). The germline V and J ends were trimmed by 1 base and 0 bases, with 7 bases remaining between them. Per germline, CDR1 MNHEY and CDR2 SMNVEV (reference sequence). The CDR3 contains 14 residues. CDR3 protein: CASSLWGPSYEQYF. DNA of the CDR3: TGTGCCAGCAGTTTATGGGGGCCCTCCTACGAGCAGTACTTC.

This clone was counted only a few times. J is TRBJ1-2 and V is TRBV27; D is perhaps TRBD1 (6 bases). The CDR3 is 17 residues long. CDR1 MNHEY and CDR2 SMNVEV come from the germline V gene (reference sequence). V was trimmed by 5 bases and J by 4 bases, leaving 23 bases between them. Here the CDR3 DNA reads TGTGCCAGCAGTGCACCCCCACCCGAGGGGGTGGCCTATGGCTACACCTTC. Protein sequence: CASSAPPPEGVAYGYTF.

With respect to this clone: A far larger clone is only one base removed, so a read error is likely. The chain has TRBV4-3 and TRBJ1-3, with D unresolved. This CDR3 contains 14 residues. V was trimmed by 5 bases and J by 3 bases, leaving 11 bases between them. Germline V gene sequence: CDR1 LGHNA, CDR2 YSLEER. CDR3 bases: TGCGCCAGCAGCTGGGGAGGCATTGGAAACACCATATATTTT. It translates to CASSWGGIGNTIYF.

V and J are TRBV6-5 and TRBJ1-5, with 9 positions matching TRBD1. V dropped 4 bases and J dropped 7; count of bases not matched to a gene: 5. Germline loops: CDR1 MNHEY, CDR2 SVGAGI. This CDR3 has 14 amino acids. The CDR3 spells CASSFRDRAQPQHF. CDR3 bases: TGTGCCAGCAGTTTCCGGGACAGGGCGCAGCCCCAGCATTTT.

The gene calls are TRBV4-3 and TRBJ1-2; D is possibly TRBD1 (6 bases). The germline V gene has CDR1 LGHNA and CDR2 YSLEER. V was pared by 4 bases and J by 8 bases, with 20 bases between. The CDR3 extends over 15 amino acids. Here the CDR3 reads CASSLQGRKIWGYTF. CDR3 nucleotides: TGCGCCAGCAGCCTACAGGGACGGAAAATCTGGGGCTACACCTTC.

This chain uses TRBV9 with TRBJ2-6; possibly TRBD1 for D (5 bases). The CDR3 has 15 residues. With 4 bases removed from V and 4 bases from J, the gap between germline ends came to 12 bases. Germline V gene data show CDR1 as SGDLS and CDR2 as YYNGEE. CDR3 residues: CASSYRSLGANVLTF. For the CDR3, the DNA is TGTGCCAGCAGCTACAGGTCCCTCGGGGCCAACGTCCTGACTTTC.

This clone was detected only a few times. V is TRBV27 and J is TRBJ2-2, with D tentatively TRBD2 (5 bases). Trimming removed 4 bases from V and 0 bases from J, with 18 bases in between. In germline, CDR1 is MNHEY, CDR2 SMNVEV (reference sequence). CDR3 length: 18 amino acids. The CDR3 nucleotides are TGTGCCAGCAGTTATAATCCTATTGAGGGCGCGAACACCGGGGAGCTGTTTTTT. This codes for CASSYNPIEGANTGELFF.

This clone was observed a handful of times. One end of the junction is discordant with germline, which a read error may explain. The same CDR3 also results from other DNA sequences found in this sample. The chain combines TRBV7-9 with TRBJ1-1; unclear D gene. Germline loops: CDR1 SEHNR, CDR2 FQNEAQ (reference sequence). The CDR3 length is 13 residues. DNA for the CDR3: TGCGCCAGCAGCCCCTACAGGAACACTGAAGCTTTCTTT. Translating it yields CASSPYRNTEAFF.

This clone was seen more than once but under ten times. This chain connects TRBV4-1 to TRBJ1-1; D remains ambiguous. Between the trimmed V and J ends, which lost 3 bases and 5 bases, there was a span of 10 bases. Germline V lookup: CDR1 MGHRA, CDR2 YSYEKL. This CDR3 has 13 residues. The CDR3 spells CASSHSEGTEAFF. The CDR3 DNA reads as TGCGCCAGCAGCCATTCAGAGGGAACTGAAGCTTTCTTT.

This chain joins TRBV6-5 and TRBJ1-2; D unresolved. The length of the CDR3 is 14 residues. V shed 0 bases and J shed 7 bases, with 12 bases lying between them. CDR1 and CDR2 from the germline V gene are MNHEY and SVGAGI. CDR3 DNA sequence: TGTGCCAGCAGTTACTCGACTCTGCTCGGTGGCTACACCTTC. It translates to CASSYSTLLGGYTF.